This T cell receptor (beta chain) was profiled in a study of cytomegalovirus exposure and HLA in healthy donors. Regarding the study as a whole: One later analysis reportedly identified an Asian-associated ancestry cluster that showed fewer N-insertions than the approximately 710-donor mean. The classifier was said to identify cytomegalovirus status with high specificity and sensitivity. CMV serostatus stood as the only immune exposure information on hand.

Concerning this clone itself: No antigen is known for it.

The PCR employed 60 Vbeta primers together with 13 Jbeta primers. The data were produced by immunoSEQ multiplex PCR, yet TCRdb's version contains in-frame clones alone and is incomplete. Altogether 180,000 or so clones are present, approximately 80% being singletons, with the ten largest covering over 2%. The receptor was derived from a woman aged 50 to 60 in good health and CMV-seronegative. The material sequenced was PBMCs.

The CDR3 nucleotides are TGTGCCAGTAGTATTGCTTGGGCGACAGGGTATAGCAATCAGCCCCAGCATTTT. This sequence encodes CASSIAWATGYSNQPQHF. The chain has TRBV19 and TRBJ1-5; 7 bases map to TRBD1. Germline trimming cut 3 bases from V and 0 bases from J; bases unmatched to any gene: 11. CDR1 is LNHDA, CDR2 SQIVND, per germline (reference sequence). The CDR3 spans 18 residues.